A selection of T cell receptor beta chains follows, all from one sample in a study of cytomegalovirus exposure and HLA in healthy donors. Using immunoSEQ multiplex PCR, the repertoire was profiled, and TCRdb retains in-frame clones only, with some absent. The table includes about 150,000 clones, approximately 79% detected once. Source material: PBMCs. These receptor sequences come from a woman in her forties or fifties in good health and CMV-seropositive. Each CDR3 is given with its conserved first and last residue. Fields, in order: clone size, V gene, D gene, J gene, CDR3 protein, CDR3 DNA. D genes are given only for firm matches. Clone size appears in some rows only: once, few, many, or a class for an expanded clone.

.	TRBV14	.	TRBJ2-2	CASSQGTPYTGELFF	TGTGCCAGCAGCCAAGGGACACCTTACACCGGGGAGCTGTTTTTT
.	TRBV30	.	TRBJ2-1	CAWSRGGGNEQFF	TGTGCCTGGAGTAGGGGTGGCGGTAATGAGCAGTTCTTC
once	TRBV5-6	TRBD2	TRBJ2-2	CASSSLGLAGGANTGELFF	TGTGCCAGCAGCTCCCTGGGACTAGCGGGGGGGGCGAACACCGGGGAGCTGTTTTTT
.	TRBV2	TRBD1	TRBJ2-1	CASREGRQGADANNEQFF	TGTGCCAGCAGAGAGGGTAGACAGGGGGCTGACGCTAACAATGAGCAGTTCTTC
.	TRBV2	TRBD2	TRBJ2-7	CASSALAGNYEQYF	TGTGCCAGCAGTGCACTAGCGGGGAACTACGAGCAGTACTTC
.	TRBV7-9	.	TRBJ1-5	CASSPGGAHQPQHF	TGTGCCAGCAGCCCGGGGGGGGCTCATCAGCCCCAGCATTTT
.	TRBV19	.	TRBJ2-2	CATQDSPGELFF	TGTGCCACCCAGGACAGTCCCGGGGAGCTGTTTTTT
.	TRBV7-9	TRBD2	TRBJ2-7	CASSSREGEQYF	TGTGCCAGCAGCTCGAGGGAGGGCGAGCAGTACTTC
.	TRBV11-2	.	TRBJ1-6	CASSLDRDSPLHF	TGTGCCAGCAGCTTAGATCGGGATTCACCCCTCCACTTT
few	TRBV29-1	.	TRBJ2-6	CSVEDPTGYSGANVLTF	TGCAGCGTTGAAGATCCAACAGGCTACTCTGGGGCCAACGTCCTGACTTTC
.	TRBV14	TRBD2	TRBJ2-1	CASSQEFGSGALSYNEQFF	TGTGCCAGCAGCCAAGAGTTCGGAAGCGGGGCCCTCTCCTACAATGAGCAGTTCTTC
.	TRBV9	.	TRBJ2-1	CASSPGQYNEQFF	TGTGCCAGCAGCCCTGGACAGTACAATGAGCAGTTCTTC
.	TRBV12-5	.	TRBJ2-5	CASGLGERVAQYF	TGTGCTAGTGGCCTTGGGGAGAGAGTGGCCCAGTACTTC
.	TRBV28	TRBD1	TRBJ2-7	CASSLASDRAQYF	TGTGCCAGCAGTTTAGCCTCTGACAGGGCCCAGTACTTC
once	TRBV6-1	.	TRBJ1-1	CASRKSGQPEAFF	TGTGCCAGCAGAAAGTCGGGACAACCTGAAGCTTTCTTT
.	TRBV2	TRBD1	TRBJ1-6	CASTAGTGASPLHF	TGTGCCAGCACCGCCGGGACAGGGGCTTCACCCCTCCACTTT
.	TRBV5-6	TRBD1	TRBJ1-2	CASSPGQGVSFGGYTF	TGTGCCAGCAGCCCTGGACAGGGAGTATCGTTCGGAGGCTACACCTTC
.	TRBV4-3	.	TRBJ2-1	CASSVQGGGNEQFF	TGCGCCAGCAGCGTACAGGGGGGGGGCAATGAGCAGTTCTTC
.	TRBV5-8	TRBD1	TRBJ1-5	CASRETGGNQPQHF	TGTGCCAGCAGAGAAACAGGGGGCAATCAGCCCCAGCATTTT
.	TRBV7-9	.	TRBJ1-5	CASSSGTPDQPQHF	TGTGCCAGCAGCTCCGGGACACCGGATCAGCCCCAGCATTTT
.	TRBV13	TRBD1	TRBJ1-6	CASSFRDRANSPLHF	TGTGCCAGCAGCTTCCGAGACAGGGCGAATTCACCCCTCCACTTT